Reported below is one TCR beta chain. V was trimmed by 6 bases and J by 4 bases, leaving 12 bases between them. This CDR3 has 13 amino acids. This sample stems from a study of T-cell reconstitution after alpha-beta-depleted transplantation in children. Unique molecular identifiers were built into the TCRbeta library. MiXCR, applied by TCRdb to the PCR reads, yields one record per CDR3 protein. Found here are approximately 420,000 distinct CDR3 sequences, about 11% of them singletons; the top ten hold 4.5% to 7%. The chain recombines TRBV12-3 or TRBV12-4 with TRBJ1-2; tentative D call: TRBD1 (5 bases). Sequencing used PBMCs from the stem cell graft donor, obtained from the stem cell graft. The origin of this receptor is a human donor who donated a stem cell graft to a child with acute myeloid leukemia. The DNA of the CDR3 is TGTGCCAGCAGCTCCAGGGCCTCCTATGGCTACACCTTC. Translating gives CASSSRASYGYTF.